This T cell receptor (beta chain) stems from a study of blood T cell repertoires in COVID-19. Germline-derived CDR1 and CDR2 are SGHTS and YDEGEE. The germline V and J ends were trimmed by 0 bases and 3 bases, with 4 bases remaining between them. CDR3 size: 13 residues. In the original analysis: For nucleated cells, counts were estimated from reference gene primer amplification. Data came from immunoSEQ multiplex PCR; TCRdb stores just in-frame clones and leaves some out. V and J calls and clone size are given by that table; D and trimming were obtained from the DNA. Of 110,000 or so clones listed, around 80% are singletons.

The sequencing input was peripheral blood. The J gene is TRBJ2-1, the V gene TRBV5-8, with D unclear. The source is a human donor in a cohort sampled during active or convalescent COVID-19. CDR3 sequence: CASSLGDYNEQFF. Here the CDR3 DNA reads TGTGCCAGCAGCTTGGGAGACTACAATGAGCAGTTCTTC.